These 4 T cell receptor beta chains originate from one sample sequenced in a study of shared clonotypes between healthy human individuals. CD45RO-negative, CCR7-selected cells formed the naive CD8 fraction, which excluded terminally differentiated effector memory CD45RA+ cells. Method: immunoSEQ multiplex PCR; TCRdb's copy keeps in-frame clones and lacks some. The data hold approximately 590,000 clones, with over 95% observed a single time. The specimen sequenced was naive CD8+ T cells sorted from blood. Source of these receptors: a woman aged 25-40 years in good health.

The chain joins TRBV7-2 to TRBJ1-1; D not certain. V was pared by 3 bases and J by 0 bases, with 11 bases between. The CDR3 totals 15 residues. CDR1 is SGHTA and CDR2 is FQGNSA in the germline V gene. CDR3 amino acids: CASSFSPTLNTEAFF. Here the CDR3 DNA reads TGTGCCAGCAGCTTTTCCCCGACCTTGAACACTGAAGCTTTCTTT.

The count of this clone is one. J is TRBJ1-3 and V is TRBV7-9; D not resolved. Germline V lookup: CDR1 SEHNR, CDR2 FQNEAQ (reference sequence). The CDR3 sequence is 16 residues long. V was trimmed by 5 bases and J by 1 base, leaving 15 bases between them. The CDR3 coding sequence is TGTGCCAGCAGCCATCGAACGTCGCCATCTGGAAACACCATATATTTT. Encoded protein: CASSHRTSPSGNTIYF.

Regarding this clone: Different DNA sequences within this sample yield the same CDR3. This chain uses TRBV10-1 with TRBJ2-7, with TRBD2 identical over 12 bases. The germline V gene encodes CDR1 WNHNN and CDR2 SYGVQD (reference sequence). J gave up 3 bases and V 4 bases, and 1 base lay outside the gene matches. This CDR3 comprises 14 residues. The CDR3 loop is CASSGGLAGYEQYF. The CDR3 coding sequence is TGCGCCAGCAGTGGGGGACTAGCGGGCTACGAGCAGTACTTC.

The chain combines TRBV7-8 with TRBJ2-5; 7 positions match TRBD2. This CDR3 is 16 amino acids long. J was trimmed by 1 base and V by 2 bases; bases with no gene match: 7. Germline assignment: CDR1 SGHVS and CDR2 FQNEAQ. The CDR3 reads CASSLRVLAGQETQYF. In DNA, the CDR3 is TGTGCCAGCAGCTTAAGGGTTTTAGCGGGCCAAGAGACCCAGTACTTC.